This TCR beta chain was found in a study of blood T cell repertoires in COVID-19 (dated by TCRdb to 2018 to 2021). Some background on the complete study: Samples from collaborators originated in the United States, Italy and Spain and spanned both the acute and convalescent phases of COVID-19. Nearly every sample came with metadata listing a de-identified subject ID, COVID-19 status, age in years and sex. The material from the prospective study consisted of cDNA or gDNA derived from T cells, B-cell-depleted T cells, or PBMCs. The dataset comprised deeply sampled blood TCRbeta repertoires from subjects exposed to, actively infected with, or recovered from COVID-19. The repertoires were released in a freely available public database meant as a resource for research on the immune response to SARS-CoV-2. The samples were drawn from the first 160 participants of the ongoing ImmuneRACE study and from over a thousand subjects provided by 6 global collaborators. HLA class I and class II types, where available, came from metadata supplied by the sample provider rather than from assay-based typing.

TCRbeta CDR3 regions were amplified from genomic DNA using the immunoSEQ Assay, a bias-controlled multiplex PCR. From the authors' description of their analysis: The number of nucleated cells in each sample was estimated from the amplification of reference gene primers within the assay. To quantify the absolute abundance of each unique TCRbeta CDR3 rearrangement, sequence reads were collapsed and filtered. For each sample, productive Simpson clonality was calculated as the square root of Simpson's diversity index over productive rearrangements. TCRdb limited this immuneACCESS table to in-frame rearrangements with V and J called. A share of clones is missing; checked studies link under half to unresolved V genes, and the rest is unexplained. V, J and clone size are taken as reported in that table, and D and trimming were inferred from the DNA itself. Recorded for this sample are 100,000 to 150,000 clones; roughly 89% of them occurred a single time. The ten most abundant clones make up around 4.2% of the sample.

As concerns this clone: No cognate antigen has been identified for it. No base quality information exists; no much larger clone differs at one position.

Participants in the prospective study were enrolled through a virtual design, were aged about 18 to 90 years, and lived in some 24 United States geographic areas. Cohort assignment in the prospective study relied on participant-reported clinical history from a screening survey and a study questionnaire. ImmuneRACE Cohort 3 recovered participants were defined by two consecutive negative NP/OP PCR tests, healthcare professional clearance, or symptom resolution. Each participant in the prospective study had whole blood, serum and a nasopharyngeal or oropharyngeal swab collected by mobile phlebotomists. Participants in the prospective study had the option to provide additional blood draws and questionnaires over a 2-month period. Blood samples from the prospective study were shipped frozen or at room temperature prior to DNA extraction. Results and caveats for the whole study, not just this receptor: Clinical and demographic metadata were provided uncurated, with the amount varying by source and participant.

The TCR was taken from a woman in her 30s who had recovered from COVID-19. The specimen sequenced was PBMCs or T cells enriched from blood (not recorded which).

This receptor has the CDR3 CASSEVRALHF. The nucleotide sequence is given as TGTGCCAGCAGTGAGGTCCGGGCCCTCCACTTT. Here the chain combines TRBV2 and TRBJ1-6; no D gene can be assigned with confidence. CDR1 SNHLY and CDR2 FYNNEI are derived from the germline V gene. CDR3 length: 11 amino acids, cysteine to phenylalanine. Of the read, only the CDR3 DNA is kept; its 33 bases are in frame from base 1. The V end loses 3 bases and the J end loses 14 bases, and a stretch of 8 bases separates them.